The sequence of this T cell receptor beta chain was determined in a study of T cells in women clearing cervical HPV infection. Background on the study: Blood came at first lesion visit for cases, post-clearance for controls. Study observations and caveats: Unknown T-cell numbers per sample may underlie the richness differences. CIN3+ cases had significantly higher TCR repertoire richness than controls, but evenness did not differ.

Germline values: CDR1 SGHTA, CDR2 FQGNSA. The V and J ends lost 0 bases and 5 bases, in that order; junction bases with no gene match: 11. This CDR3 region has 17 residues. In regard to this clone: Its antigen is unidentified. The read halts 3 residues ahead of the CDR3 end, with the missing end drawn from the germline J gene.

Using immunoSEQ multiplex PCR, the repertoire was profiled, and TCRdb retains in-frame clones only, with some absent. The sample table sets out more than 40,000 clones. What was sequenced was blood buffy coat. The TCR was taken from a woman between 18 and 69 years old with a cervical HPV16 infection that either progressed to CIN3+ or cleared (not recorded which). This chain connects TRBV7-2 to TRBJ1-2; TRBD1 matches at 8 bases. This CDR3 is CASSLAPQAGGLYGYTF. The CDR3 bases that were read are TGTGCCAGCAGCTTAGCCCCGCAGGCAGGGGGCCTATATGGC.